This TCR beta chain was identified in a study of vaccination effects on CD4 cells after COVID-19. General study results and limits: Clones that were induced by infection or by vaccine showed marked contraction late after vaccination.

The CDR3 is 15 amino acids. With V trimmed by 4 bases and J by 7 bases, 8 bases remained unmatched. The germline V gene has CDR1 MGHRA and CDR2 YSYEKL. Profiled with immunoSEQ multiplex PCR; TCRdb holds only in-frame clones, not every one. The sample lists 17,000 or so clones; approximately 70% were seen once. Sequencing in the ViraFEST assay came after antigen-specific CD4+ T cells had been expanded with viral peptide pools, which were used to stimulate PBMC. Following an approximately 10-day culture, CD4+ T cells were purified. All participants had two doses of either the BNT162b2 or mRNA-1273 vaccine. Comment on this clone: The antigen remains unidentified.

This chain links TRBV4-1 with TRBJ1-4; 8 positions match TRBD1. The source was CD4+ T cells from PBMCs cultured with SARS-CoV-2 spike peptides, collected after COVID-19 vaccination. The sequence was obtained from a human donor who received a COVID-19 vaccine. The CDR3 nucleotides are TGCGCCAGCAGCCGCGGACAGGGTCCGACTGAAAAACTGTTTTTT. It codes for CASSRGQGPTEKLFF.